The TCR beta chain described here comes from a study of T-cell memory formation after mild COVID-19. TCRdb reprocessed the 5' RACE reads via MiXCR and lists one record per CDR3 protein. The sample includes about 310,000 distinct CDR3 sequences, more than 15% of them seen just once. The V end was cut by 3 bases, the J end by 4 bases, with 14 bases between. The germline CDR1 and CDR2 sequences are GTSNPN and SVGIG (reference sequence). The CDR3 is 14 amino acids. The sequencing input was PBMCs or a T cell subset sorted from them (not recorded which). The chain uses TRBV30 and TRBJ2-3, with D perhaps TRBD2 (6 bases). The TCR sequence derives from a man between 18 and 29 years old who had mild COVID-19 (a few samples of this study predate the infection). Cell type and time point are not known. The CDR3 nucleotides read TGTGCCTGGAGCGGAGGGGTCTGGCCAGATACGCAGTATTTT. It yields the protein CAWSGGVWPDTQYF.